A selection of T cell receptor beta chains follows, all from one sample in a study of pediatric ulcerative colitis. Assay: immunoSEQ multiplex PCR; the TCRdb copy retains only in-frame clones and omits some. The sample yields tens of thousands of clones, 75% to 90% seen once. Source material: blood. These receptors were obtained from a boy between 10 and 17 years old who was a control in a study of pediatric ulcerative colitis. Each CDR3 is given with its conserved first and last residue. Each record gives: CDR3 protein, CDR3 DNA, J gene, V gene, D gene, clone size. A D gene is named only where the DNA matches it firmly. Not all rows give a size; the values are once, few, many and, for expanded clones, a class.

cdr3_aa: CASSFTAAEAFF
cdr3_nt: TGTGCCAGCAGCTTCACAGCAGCTGAAGCTTTCTTT
j_call: TRBJ1-1
v_call: TRBV7-9
d_call: -
clone_size: -

cdr3_aa: CASSPSPGDQPQHF
cdr3_nt: TGTGCCAGCAGCCCAAGTCCAGGGGATCAGCCCCAGCATTTT
j_call: TRBJ1-5
v_call: TRBV7-2
d_call: -
clone_size: few

cdr3_aa: CASSVNRNTGELFF
cdr3_nt: TGTGCCAGCAGCGTCAATCGTAACACCGGGGAGCTGTTTTTT
j_call: TRBJ2-2
v_call: TRBV7-3
d_call: -
clone_size: -

cdr3_aa: CASSTNRGPNEKLFF
cdr3_nt: TGTGCCAGTAGTACTAATCGGGGTCCTAATGAAAAACTGTTTTTT
j_call: TRBJ1-4
v_call: TRBV19
d_call: -
clone_size: -

cdr3_aa: CASSEAGTSGRATQYF
cdr3_nt: TGTGCCAGCAGCGAAGCCGGGACTAGCGGGAGGGCTACGCAGTATTTT
j_call: TRBJ2-3
v_call: TRBV7-9
d_call: TRBD2
clone_size: few

cdr3_aa: CSVDRYNEQFF
cdr3_nt: TGCAGCGTGGACAGATACAATGAGCAGTTCTTC
j_call: TRBJ2-1
v_call: TRBV29-1
d_call: -
clone_size: -

cdr3_aa: CASSGTENTGELFF
cdr3_nt: TGTGCCAGTTCCGGGACAGAAAACACCGGGGAGCTGTTTTTT
j_call: TRBJ2-2
v_call: TRBV2
d_call: TRBD1
clone_size: -

cdr3_aa: CASSHSGGSRTDTQYF
cdr3_nt: TGTGCCAGCAGCCATAGCGGGGGCTCCCGCACAGATACGCAGTATTTT
j_call: TRBJ2-3
v_call: TRBV9
d_call: TRBD2
clone_size: -

cdr3_aa: CASSLGFAGTAKNIQYF
cdr3_nt: TGTGCCAGCAGCTTAGGGTTCGCGGGGACAGCCAAAAACATTCAGTACTTC
j_call: TRBJ2-4
v_call: TRBV7-2
d_call: -
clone_size: -

cdr3_aa: CASSATGGLRTDTQYF
cdr3_nt: TGTGCCAGTAGTGCAACAGGGGGACTTCGCACAGATACGCAGTATTTT
j_call: TRBJ2-3
v_call: TRBV19
d_call: TRBD1
clone_size: -

cdr3_aa: CASSGTAMNTEAFF
cdr3_nt: TGCGCCAGCAGTGGGACAGCGATGAACACTGAAGCTTTCTTT
j_call: TRBJ1-1
v_call: TRBV10-2
d_call: -
clone_size: -

cdr3_aa: CASSLGPGNQPQHF
cdr3_nt: TGTGCCAGCAGCTTAGGCCCGGGCAATCAGCCCCAGCATTTT
j_call: TRBJ1-5
v_call: TRBV7-9
d_call: -
clone_size: -

cdr3_aa: CASNPYPSGANTEAFF
cdr3_nt: TGTGCCAGCAACCCCTATCCATCGGGGGCAAACACTGAAGCTTTCTTT
j_call: TRBJ1-1
v_call: TRBV11-2
d_call: -
clone_size: -

cdr3_aa: CATSGGDIQYF
cdr3_nt: TGTGCCACCTCGGGAGGGGACATTCAGTACTTC
j_call: TRBJ2-4
v_call: TRBV6-5
d_call: TRBD2
clone_size: -

cdr3_aa: CASTRDREGQYF
cdr3_nt: TGTGCCAGCACCAGAGACAGGGAAGGTCAGTACTTC
j_call: TRBJ2-7
v_call: TRBV6-5
d_call: TRBD1
clone_size: -

cdr3_aa: CASSLTSGRANEQFF
cdr3_nt: TGCGCCAGCAGCCTGACTAGCGGGAGGGCAAATGAGCAGTTCTTC
j_call: TRBJ2-1
v_call: TRBV5-1
d_call: TRBD2
clone_size: few

cdr3_aa: CASSEMAGTGSYEQYF
cdr3_nt: TGTGCCAGCAGTGAAATGGCCGGGACAGGGTCGTACGAGCAGTACTTC
j_call: TRBJ2-7
v_call: TRBV6-1
d_call: TRBD1
clone_size: -

cdr3_aa: CASIDPEQYF
cdr3_nt: TGTGCCAGCATAGACCCCGAGCAGTACTTC
j_call: TRBJ2-7
v_call: TRBV28
d_call: -
clone_size: -

cdr3_aa: CASRDPTYEQYF
cdr3_nt: TGTGCCAGCAGGGACCCCACCTACGAGCAGTACTTC
j_call: TRBJ2-7
v_call: TRBV25-1
d_call: -
clone_size: -

cdr3_aa: CASSLAGMSEQYF
cdr3_nt: TGTGCCAGCAGCTTAGCGGGGATGAGCGAGCAGTACTTC
j_call: TRBJ2-7
v_call: TRBV7-2
d_call: -
clone_size: -

cdr3_aa: CASSGSTRGQSRANVLTF
cdr3_nt: TGTGCCAGCAGCGGATCGACGAGAGGACAAAGTCGGGCCAACGTCCTGACTTTC
j_call: TRBJ2-6
v_call: TRBV7-1
d_call: -
clone_size: few

cdr3_aa: CASSVTSGLSDTQYF
cdr3_nt: TGTGCCAGTAGTGTAACTAGCGGGCTGTCAGATACGCAGTATTTT
j_call: TRBJ2-3
v_call: TRBV19
d_call: TRBD2
clone_size: -

cdr3_aa: CASSSPRTHTGGFYF
cdr3_nt: TGTGCCAGCAGCTCCCCCCGGACCCATACAGGCGGCTTCTACTTC
j_call: TRBJ2-7
v_call: TRBV6-5
d_call: -
clone_size: -

cdr3_aa: CASSLAGTASGYEQYF
cdr3_nt: TGTGCCAGCTCACTCGCCGGGACAGCCTCCGGCTACGAGCAGTACTTC
j_call: TRBJ2-7
v_call: TRBV18
d_call: TRBD1
clone_size: -

cdr3_aa: CASTRAFYGYTF
cdr3_nt: TGTGCCAGCACCCGGGCCTTCTATGGCTACACCTTC
j_call: TRBJ1-2
v_call: TRBV2
d_call: -
clone_size: few

cdr3_aa: CASSVAAGGDYGYTF
cdr3_nt: TGTGCCAGCAGCGTAGCTGCGGGGGGGGACTATGGCTACACCTTC
j_call: TRBJ1-2
v_call: TRBV9
d_call: -
clone_size: -

cdr3_aa: CASSSTGGFATNEKLFF
cdr3_nt: TGTGCCAGCAGTTCAACAGGGGGTTTCGCAACTAATGAAAAACTGTTTTTT
j_call: TRBJ1-4
v_call: TRBV27
d_call: TRBD1
clone_size: -

cdr3_aa: CASSPRTTYQPQHF
cdr3_nt: TGTGCCAGCAGCCCCCGGACAACGTATCAGCCCCAGCATTTT
j_call: TRBJ1-5
v_call: TRBV21-1
d_call: -
clone_size: -

cdr3_aa: CASSNRAEQYF
cdr3_nt: TGTGCCAGCAGTAACAGGGCCGAGCAGTACTTC
j_call: TRBJ2-7
v_call: TRBV6-5
d_call: -
clone_size: -

cdr3_aa: CASSGTGYSGEQYF
cdr3_nt: TGTGCCAGCAGCGGGACAGGGTATTCGGGTGAGCAGTACTTC
j_call: TRBJ2-7
v_call: TRBV9
d_call: TRBD1
clone_size: once

cdr3_aa: CASSMTGLYEQYF
cdr3_nt: TGTGCCAGTAGTATGACGGGGCTCTACGAGCAGTACTTC
j_call: TRBJ2-7
v_call: TRBV19
d_call: -
clone_size: -

cdr3_aa: CASSLGSGSPVSQQFF
cdr3_nt: TGTGCCAGCAGCTTGGGAAGCGGGAGCCCCGTAAGTCAGCAGTTCTTC
j_call: TRBJ2-1
v_call: TRBV5-4
d_call: TRBD2
clone_size: -

cdr3_aa: CASSLDRWGSYNSPLHF
cdr3_nt: TGTGCCAGCAGCTTAGATCGTTGGGGGTCCTATAATTCACCCCTCCACTTT
j_call: TRBJ1-6
v_call: TRBV11-2
d_call: -
clone_size: -

cdr3_aa: CASSFDSYNEQFF
cdr3_nt: TGTGCCAGCAGCTTTGACAGCTACAATGAGCAGTTCTTC
j_call: TRBJ2-1
v_call: TRBV7-3
d_call: -
clone_size: -

cdr3_aa: CASSWGRSNTEAFF
cdr3_nt: TGCGCCAGCAGCTGGGGGAGGTCGAACACTGAAGCTTTCTTT
j_call: TRBJ1-1
v_call: TRBV5-1
d_call: -
clone_size: -

cdr3_aa: CASSFLGKGDQPQHF
cdr3_nt: TGTGCCAGCAGTTTTTTAGGGAAGGGTGATCAGCCCCAGCATTTT
j_call: TRBJ1-5
v_call: TRBV28
d_call: -
clone_size: few

cdr3_aa: CASSQETLSNAFF
cdr3_nt: TGCGCCAGCAGCCAAGAAACCCTGAGTAACGCTTTCTTT
j_call: TRBJ1-1
v_call: TRBV4-3
d_call: -
clone_size: -

cdr3_aa: CASSLIAGTYEQYF
cdr3_nt: TGTGCCAGCAGCTTGATTGCGGGAACCTACGAGCAGTACTTC
j_call: TRBJ2-7
v_call: TRBV11-2
d_call: -
clone_size: -

cdr3_aa: CASSFDYGQSYEQYF
cdr3_nt: TGTGCCAGCAGCTTCGACTACGGACAGAGCTACGAGCAGTACTTC
j_call: TRBJ2-7
v_call: TRBV9
d_call: -
clone_size: -

cdr3_aa: CAISRASWVDTQYF
cdr3_nt: TGTGCCATCAGTAGAGCGAGCTGGGTAGATACGCAGTATTTT
j_call: TRBJ2-3
v_call: TRBV10-3
d_call: -
clone_size: -

cdr3_aa: CASSLVSTEQYF
cdr3_nt: TGTGCCAGCAGCTTAGTTAGTACCGAGCAGTACTTC
j_call: TRBJ2-7
v_call: TRBV7-2
d_call: -
clone_size: -

cdr3_aa: CASRIGGASGSYEQYF
cdr3_nt: TGTGCCAGCAGAATTGGGGGGGCTAGCGGGAGCTATGAGCAGTACTTC
j_call: TRBJ2-7
v_call: TRBV28
d_call: TRBD2
clone_size: -

cdr3_aa: CASSQFSGTDNEQFF
cdr3_nt: TGTGCCAGCAGCCAATTTAGCGGGACTGACAATGAGCAGTTCTTC
j_call: TRBJ2-1
v_call: TRBV4-2
d_call: TRBD2
clone_size: -

cdr3_aa: CASSQVGRQSYETQYF
cdr3_nt: TGTGCCAGCAGCCAAGTCGGTCGGCAGTCCTATGAGACCCAGTACTTC
j_call: TRBJ2-5
v_call: TRBV14
d_call: -
clone_size: -

cdr3_aa: CASSQESRQREHEQYF
cdr3_nt: TGCGCCAGCAGCCAAGAATCTAGGCAAAGGGAACACGAGCAGTACTTC
j_call: TRBJ2-7
v_call: TRBV4-3
d_call: -
clone_size: -

cdr3_aa: CASSLDVGLYNEQFF
cdr3_nt: TGTGCTAGCAGCTTAGATGTCGGTCTGTACAATGAGCAGTTCTTC
j_call: TRBJ2-1
v_call: TRBV7-7
d_call: -
clone_size: -

cdr3_aa: CASSSGQGGYGYTF
cdr3_nt: TGTGCCAGCAGTTCGGGACAGGGGGGCTATGGCTACACCTTC
j_call: TRBJ1-2
v_call: TRBV27
d_call: TRBD1
clone_size: -

cdr3_aa: CASSQYGLAGSLSYEQYF
cdr3_nt: TGTGCCAGCAGTCAATACGGACTAGCGGGGTCCCTCTCCTACGAGCAGTACTTC
j_call: TRBJ2-7
v_call: TRBV27
d_call: TRBD2
clone_size: -

cdr3_aa: CASSYSMGGYSYGYTF
cdr3_nt: TGTGCCAGCAGTTACTCGATGGGGGGGTATAGCTATGGCTACACCTTC
j_call: TRBJ1-2
v_call: TRBV6-5
d_call: -
clone_size: -

cdr3_aa: CASSFPWLAGVGTDTQYF
cdr3_nt: TGTGCCAGCAGTTTTCCCTGGCTAGCGGGAGTGGGCACAGATACGCAGTATTTT
j_call: TRBJ2-3
v_call: TRBV28
d_call: TRBD2
clone_size: -